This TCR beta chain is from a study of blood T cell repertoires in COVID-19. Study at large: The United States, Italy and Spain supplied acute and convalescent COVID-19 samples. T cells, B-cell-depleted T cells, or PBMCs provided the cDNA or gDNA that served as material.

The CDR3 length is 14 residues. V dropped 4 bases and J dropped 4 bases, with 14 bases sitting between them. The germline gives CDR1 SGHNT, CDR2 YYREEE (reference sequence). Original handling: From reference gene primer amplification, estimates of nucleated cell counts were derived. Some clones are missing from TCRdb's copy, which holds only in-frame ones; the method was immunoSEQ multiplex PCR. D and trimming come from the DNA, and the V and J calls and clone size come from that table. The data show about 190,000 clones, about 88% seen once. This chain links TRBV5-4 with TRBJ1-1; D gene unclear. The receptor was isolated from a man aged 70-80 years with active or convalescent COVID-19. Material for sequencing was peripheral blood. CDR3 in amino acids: CASSPMRVPTEAFF. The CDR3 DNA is TGTGCCAGCAGCCCTATGCGGGTGCCCACTGAAGCTTTCTTT.